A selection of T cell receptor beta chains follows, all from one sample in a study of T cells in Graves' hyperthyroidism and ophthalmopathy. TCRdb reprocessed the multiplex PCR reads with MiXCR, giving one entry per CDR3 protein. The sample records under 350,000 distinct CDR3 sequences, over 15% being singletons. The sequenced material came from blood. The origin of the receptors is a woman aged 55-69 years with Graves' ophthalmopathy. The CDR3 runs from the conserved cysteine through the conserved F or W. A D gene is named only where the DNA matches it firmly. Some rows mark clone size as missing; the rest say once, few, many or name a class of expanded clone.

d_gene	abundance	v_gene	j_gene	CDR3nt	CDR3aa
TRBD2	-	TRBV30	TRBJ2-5	TGTGCCTGGAGCCGGGGGACTAGCGGGACCCAGTACTTC	CAWSRGTSGTQYF
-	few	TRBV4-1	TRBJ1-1	TGCGCCAGCAGCCAATCTGACTACGGGGACACTGAAGCTTTCTTT	CASSQSDYGDTEAFF
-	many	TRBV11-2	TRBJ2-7	TGTGCCAGCAGCACTAAAACGTCAGCGGGCTTCTACGAGCAGTACTTC	CASSTKTSAGFYEQYF
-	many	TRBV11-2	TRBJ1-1	TGTGCCAGCAGCTTAGATCAGTTCGGACCGGACGAAGCTTTCTTT	CASSLDQFGPDEAFF
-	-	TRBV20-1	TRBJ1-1	TGCAGTGCCTTTCCAGGGGTCGACACTGAAGCTTTCTTT	CSAFPGVDTEAFF
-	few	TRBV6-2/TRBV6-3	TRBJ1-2	TGTGCCAGCAGCCCAGGGGTCTACTATGGCTACACCTTC	CASSPGVYYGYTF
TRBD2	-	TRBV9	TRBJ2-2	TGTGCCAGCAGCGCGAGACTAGCGGCGAACACCGGGGAGCTGTTTTTT	CASSARLAANTGELFF
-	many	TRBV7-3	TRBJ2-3	TGTGCCAGCAGCATCGGGGTTGCAGATACGCAGTATTTT	CASSIGVADTQYF
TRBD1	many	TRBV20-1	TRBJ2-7	TGCAGTGCTCGTAGGGACAGCAACTACGAGCAGTACTTC	CSARRDSNYEQYF
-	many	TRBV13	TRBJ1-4	TGTGCCAGCAGCTTAGCAAGGACGGGTAATGAAAAACTGTTTTTT	CASSLARTGNEKLFF